The T cell receptor (beta chain) described here comes from a study of control samples from healthy donors and cancer patients. The table came from immunoSEQ multiplex PCR; TCRdb's copy has only in-frame clones and leaves some out. The profile shows about 130,000 clones, roughly 91% of them singletons. The CDR3 consists of 15 residues. V was cut by 4 bases and J by 2 bases, with 15 bases left in between. Germline CDR1 is SGHRS and CDR2 is YFSETQ. The source material was PBMCs. The receptor was isolated from a man in his fifties with head and neck cancer. The chain joins TRBV5-1 to TRBJ1-1, with a possible D match to TRBD1 (5 bases). This CDR3 reads CASSPNAGANTEAFF. The CDR3 DNA reads as TGCGCCAGCAGCCCTAACGCCGGGGCCAACACTGAAGCTTTCTTT.